This TCR beta chain was sequenced for a study of blood T cell repertoires in COVID-19. About the research overall: The United States, Italy and Spain provided the acute and convalescent COVID-19 samples. T cells, B-cell-depleted T cells, or PBMCs provided the cDNA or gDNA that served as material.

As processed by the authors: Reference gene primer amplification gave estimated nucleated cell counts. Libraries were prepared by immunoSEQ multiplex PCR; TCRdb keeps only in-frame clonotypes and omits some of them. V and J calls plus clone size are reproduced from that table; the DNA served to infer D and trimming. The sample has some 100,000 clones; 75% to 85% are singletons. Germline lookup yields CDR1 SGDLS and CDR2 YYNGEE. V was clipped by 4 bases and J by 8 bases, with 18 bases between them. The CDR3 runs 15 residues. The J gene is TRBJ1-4, the V gene TRBV9, with no clear D. The sample was peripheral blood. The clonotype originates from a woman of 80 years or more with active or convalescent COVID-19. The CDR3 bases are TGTGCCAGCAGCCCACTGGGAGGAGCCGGGGAAAAACTGTTTTTT. Residues: CASSPLGGAGEKLFF.